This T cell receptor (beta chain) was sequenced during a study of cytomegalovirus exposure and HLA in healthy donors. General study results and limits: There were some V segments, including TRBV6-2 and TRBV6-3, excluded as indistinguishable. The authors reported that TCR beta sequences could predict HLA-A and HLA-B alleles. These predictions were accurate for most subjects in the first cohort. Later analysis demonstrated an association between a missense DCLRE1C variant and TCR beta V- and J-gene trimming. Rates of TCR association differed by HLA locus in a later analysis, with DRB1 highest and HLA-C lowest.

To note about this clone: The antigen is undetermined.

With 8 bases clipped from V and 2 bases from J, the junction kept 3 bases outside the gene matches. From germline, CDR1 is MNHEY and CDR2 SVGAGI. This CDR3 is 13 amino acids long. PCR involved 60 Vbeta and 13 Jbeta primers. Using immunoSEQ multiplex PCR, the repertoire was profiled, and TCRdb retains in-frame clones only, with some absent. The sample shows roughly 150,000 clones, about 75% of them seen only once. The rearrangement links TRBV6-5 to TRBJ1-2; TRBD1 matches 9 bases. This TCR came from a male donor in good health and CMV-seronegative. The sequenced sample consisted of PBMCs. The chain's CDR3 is CASSGTGNYGYTF. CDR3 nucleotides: TGTGCCAGCTCGGGGACAGGGAACTATGGCTACACCTTC.